The TCR beta chain under discussion was sequenced for a study of regulatory T cells in long-lasting Graves disease. Study findings and constraints: Gene preferences differed: TRBV28, TRBJ1-2, TRBJ2-5 in persistent cases. Compared with new cases, persistent Graves' patients showed reduced TCR diversity.

Time point noted: newly diagnosed GD, antithyroid drugs for less than 3 months. From PBMCs, RNA was extracted and then used to make the TCR library. Each of the patients was recruited from an endocrinology department situated in Xi'an, China. HTBI primers from iRepertoire and Arm-PCR of CDR3 regions yielded the TCR beta libraries. TCRdb recomputed calls from the multiplex PCR reads with MiXCR, one row per CDR3 protein. The data show 440,000 or so distinct CDR3 sequences, approximately 16% seen once. The V end was cut by 0 bases, the J end by 4 bases, with 9 bases between. CDR3 length: 14 residues. The V gene's germline CDR1 is MNHEY and CDR2 SMNVEV (reference sequence). This clonotype was counted many times. Antigen unknown. Another study also made use of these data, one on T cells in Graves' hyperthyroidism and ophthalmopathy. From that second work: The HTBI primer set served for first-round RT-PCR of the TCR CDR3.

The origin of this receptor is a woman in her twenties or thirties with Graves disease. V gene TRBV27 combines with J gene TRBJ1-1; D is unresolved. Source: peripheral blood mononuclear cells (PBMCs), taken at new diagnosis, from a patient treated with antithyroid drugs. The CDR3, as DNA: TGTGCCAGCAGTTTATCGGGGTTGGCCACTGAAGCTTTCTTT. It is translated as CASSLSGLATEAFF.